This TCR beta chain was recorded in a study of T cells after yellow fever vaccination. TCRdb passed the 5' RACE reads through MiXCR, listing each CDR3 protein once. The sample holds about 630,000 distinct CDR3 sequences, roughly 12% seen once. Sequenced material: PBMCs, taken on the day of the yellow fever booster vaccination. This receptor was obtained from a man aged 25 to 45 who received the YFV17D yellow fever vaccine.

The CDR3 nucleotides read TGTGCCAGCAGCCAAGATGGGTTCCGCTACGAGCAGTACTTC. This encodes CASSQDGFRYEQYF. The genes are TRBV14 and TRBJ2-7, with D uncertain. Germline V gene sequence: CDR1 SGHDN, CDR2 FVKESK. V was shortened by 0 bases and J by 3 bases, with 9 bases between the two germline ends. CDR3 size: 14 residues. The full variable domain, rest sourced from reference TRBV14 and TRBJ2-7, is EAGVTQFPSHSVIEKGQTVTLRCDPISGHDNLYWYRRVMGKEIKFLLHFVKESKQDESGMPNNRFLAERTGGTYSTLKVQPAELEDSGVYFCASSQDGFRYEQYFGPGTRLTVT.